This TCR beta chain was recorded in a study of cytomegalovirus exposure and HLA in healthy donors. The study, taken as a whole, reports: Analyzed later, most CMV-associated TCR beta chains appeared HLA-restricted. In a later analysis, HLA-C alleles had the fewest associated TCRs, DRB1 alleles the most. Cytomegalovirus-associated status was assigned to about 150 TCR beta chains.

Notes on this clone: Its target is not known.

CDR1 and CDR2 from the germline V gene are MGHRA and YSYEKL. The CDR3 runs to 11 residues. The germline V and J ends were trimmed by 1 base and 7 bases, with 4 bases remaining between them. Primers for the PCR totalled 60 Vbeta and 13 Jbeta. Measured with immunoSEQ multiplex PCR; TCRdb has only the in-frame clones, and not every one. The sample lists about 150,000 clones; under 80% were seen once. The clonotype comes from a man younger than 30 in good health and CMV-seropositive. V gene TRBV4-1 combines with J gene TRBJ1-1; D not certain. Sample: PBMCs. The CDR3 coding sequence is TGCGCCAGCAGCCAAGCGGGTGAAGCTTTCTTT. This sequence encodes CASSQAGEAFF.